These 8 T cell receptor beta chains were sequenced from one sample in a study of graft-versus-host responses after intestinal transplantation. Some clones are missing from TCRdb's copy, which holds only in-frame ones; the method was immunoSEQ multiplex PCR. In the table there are some 130,000 clones, approximately 95% of which are singletons. What these receptors recognize is not known. The sequenced sample was unstimulated CD8+ T cells sorted from spleen or lymph node cells, obtained before intestinal transplant. These receptors all come from a human donor who received an intestinal transplant.

V usage is TRBV2 and J usage is TRBJ2-1; D is undetermined. The germline gives CDR1 SNHLY, CDR2 FYNNEI. This CDR3 region has 14 residues. V was shortened by 5 bases and J by 3 bases, with 11 bases between the two germline ends. In DNA form, the CDR3 reads TGTGCCAGCAGTCAGGAGACGTACTACAATGAGCAGTTCTTC. It yields the protein CASSQETYYNEQFF.

This clone is a singleton in its sample. The gene calls are TRBV9 and TRBJ2-1, with 9 bases fitting TRBD2. With V trimmed by 5 bases and J by 8 bases, 5 bases remained unmatched. The CDR3 length is 13 residues. Germline assignment: CDR1 SGDLS and CDR2 YYNGEE. CDR3 amino acids: CASRAGGRDEQFF. CDR3 sequence (DNA): TGTGCCAGCAGAGCGGGAGGACGCGATGAGCAGTTCTTC. Combining the CDR3 with reference TRBV9 and TRBJ2-1 gives the whole variable domain DSGVTQTPKHLITATGQRVTLRCSPRSGDLSVYWYQQSLDQGLQFLIQYYNGEERAKGNILERFSAQQFPDLHSELNLSSLELGDSALYFCASRAGGRDEQFFGPGTRLTVL.

The chain joins TRBV27 to TRBJ2-2; D remains ambiguous. CDR3 length equals 13 residues. V lost 3 bases and J 0 bases, leaving 2 bases between the germline ends. Germline loops: CDR1 MNHEY, CDR2 SMNVEV (reference sequence). The CDR3 region has the DNA TGTGCCAGCAGTTTGACGAACACCGGGGAGCTGTTTTTT. It codes for CASSLTNTGELFF.

The V and J genes are TRBV28 and TRBJ2-2; D is unresolved. Trimming stripped 6 bases from V and 2 bases from J, with 16 bases between. Per the germline V gene, CDR1 is MDHEN and CDR2 is SYDVKM. This CDR3 has 16 amino acids. In nucleotides, the CDR3 is TGTGCCAGCAGACTTCTGGGTAGTGGTAACACCGGGGAGCTGTTTTTT. It specifies CASRLLGSGNTGELFF. Based on the CDR3 plus reference TRBV28 and TRBJ2-2, the full variable domain is DVKVTQSSRYLVKRTGEKVFLECVQDMDHENMFWYRQDPGLGLRLIYFSYDVKMKEKGDIPEGYSVSREKKERFSLILESASTNQTSMYLCASRLLGSGNTGELFFGEGSRLTVL.

V usage is TRBV7-8 and J usage is TRBJ2-7; D perhaps matches TRBD2 (6 bases). CDR1 is SGHVS and CDR2 is FQNEAQ in the germline V gene. This CDR3 spans 15 amino acids. V was pared by 4 bases and J by 0 bases, with 13 bases between. The CDR3 is CASSWGTGDSYEQYF. The CDR3 nucleotides read TGTGCCAGCAGCTGGGGGACGGGGGACTCCTACGAGCAGTACTTC.

The chain employs TRBV9 and TRBJ1-2, with a weak D call TRBD1 (6 bases). The CDR3 covers 15 residues. V dropped 4 bases and J dropped 7 bases, with 20 bases sitting between them. CDR1 and CDR2 (germline): SGDLS, YYNGEE. DNA of the CDR3: TGTGCCAGCAGCCCCGGGGAGGGCAGGGGACGTGGCTACACCTTC. It encodes CASSPGEGRGRGYTF.

This clone was detected only once. The CDR3 coding sequence is TGCGCCAGCAGTCAATCGCAGGTGAGGGGGAACACTGAAGCTTTCTTT. Protein product: CASSQSQVRGNTEAFF. This chain uses TRBV23-1 with TRBJ1-1; the D gene is possibly TRBD1 (5 bases). TRBV23-1 is classed as an ORF, of uncertain function. The CDR3 is 16 residues long. Trimming removed 0 bases from V and 1 base from J, with 12 bases in between.

The chain uses TRBV28 and TRBJ1-2, with TRBD1 matching 11 bases. V was pared by 1 base and J by 4 bases, with 20 bases of the junction left unmatched. Germline V gene lookup returns CDR1 MDHEN and CDR2 SYDVKM. The CDR3 totals 21 residues. This CDR3 is CASSLYGASEEGTGGSYGYTF. CDR3 nucleotides: TGTGCCAGCAGTTTATATGGCGCGTCGGAGGAGGGGACAGGGGGTTCCTATGGCTACACCTTC.